These T cell receptor beta chains were read from a single sample in a study of cytomegalovirus exposure and HLA in healthy donors. Assay: immunoSEQ multiplex PCR; the TCRdb copy retains only in-frame clones and omits some. The sample has roughly 98,000 clones, roughly 60% seen once; the top ten hold around 5.5%. The sequenced material came from PBMCs. The receptor source for this set is a woman under 40 in good health and CMV-seropositive. Both conserved end residues are part of each CDR3. The order of the fields is CDR3 DNA, CDR3 protein, D gene, clone size, J gene, V gene. D genes are given only for firm matches. Not all rows give a size; the values are once, few, many and, for expanded clones, a class.

CDR3 DNA: TGTGCCAGCACGGTCGGGGGGGAGGCTTTCTTT
CDR3 protein: CASTVGGEAFF
D gene: .
clone size: .
J gene: TRBJ1-1
V gene: TRBV2

CDR3 DNA: TGTGCCAGCAGCTCCCAAGGGGGTTTTAACTATGGCTACGCCTTC
CDR3 protein: CASSSQGGFNYGYAF
D gene: .
clone size: .
J gene: TRBJ1-2
V gene: TRBV7-9

CDR3 DNA: TGTGCCAGCGGGTCGACGACAGGGGGGAGCACGAACACCATATATTTT
CDR3 protein: CASGSTTGGSTNTIYF
D gene: TRBD1
clone size: few
J gene: TRBJ1-3
V gene: TRBV7-2

CDR3 DNA: TGTTCCAGCAGCTTCGGTAACACTGAAGCTTTCTTT
CDR3 protein: CSSSFGNTEAFF
D gene: .
clone size: .
J gene: TRBJ1-1
V gene: TRBV7-9

CDR3 DNA: TGTGCCAGCAGCGCTCAGGGGGGTCTGGAGACCCAGTACTTC
CDR3 protein: CASSAQGGLETQYF
D gene: .
clone size: .
J gene: TRBJ2-5
V gene: TRBV9

CDR3 DNA: TGTGCCAGCACCCGAACGACAGGGGCGGGCTACGAGCAGTACTTC
CDR3 protein: CASTRTTGAGYEQYF
D gene: TRBD1
clone size: .
J gene: TRBJ2-7
V gene: TRBV6-1

CDR3 DNA: TGTGCCAGCAGTTTAAGGGGGAAAGGCTACACCTTC
CDR3 protein: CASSLRGKGYTF
D gene: .
clone size: .
J gene: TRBJ1-2
V gene: TRBV28

CDR3 DNA: TGTGCCAGCAGCCATGACAGGGGGAACTATGGCTACACCTTC
CDR3 protein: CASSHDRGNYGYTF
D gene: TRBD1
clone size: .
J gene: TRBJ1-2
V gene: TRBV7-2

CDR3 DNA: TGTGCCAGCAGTTCTCAGGGGCCTCCGAATGAAAAACTGTTTTTT
CDR3 protein: CASSSQGPPNEKLFF
D gene: .
clone size: .
J gene: TRBJ1-4
V gene: TRBV11-2

CDR3 DNA: TGTGCCAGCAGTTTGCGGCAAAACACTGAAGCTTTCTTT
CDR3 protein: CASSLRQNTEAFF
D gene: .
clone size: .
J gene: TRBJ1-1
V gene: TRBV27

CDR3 DNA: TGTGCCAGCTCACCCACATCGAGCACAGATACGCAGTATTTT
CDR3 protein: CASSPTSSTDTQYF
D gene: .
clone size: .
J gene: TRBJ2-3
V gene: TRBV18

CDR3 DNA: TGTGCCAGCAGCTTAGGACAGGGTTTTTCGGCTTTCTTT
CDR3 protein: CASSLGQGFSAFF
D gene: TRBD1
clone size: once
J gene: TRBJ1-1
V gene: TRBV7-8

CDR3 DNA: TGTGCCAGCAGCTGGGACGTAGCGGGGGGCACAGATACGCAGTATTTT
CDR3 protein: CASSWDVAGGTDTQYF
D gene: TRBD2
clone size: .
J gene: TRBJ2-3
V gene: TRBV6-6

CDR3 DNA: TGCGCCAGCAGCGTAGGGGGCCGGACTGAAGCTTTCTTT
CDR3 protein: CASSVGGRTEAFF
D gene: TRBD1
clone size: .
J gene: TRBJ1-1
V gene: TRBV5-1

CDR3 DNA: TGCAGCGTTGAAGGGAAGGGGGCTAGATGGACTGAAGCTTTCTTT
CDR3 protein: CSVEGKGARWTEAFF
D gene: TRBD1
clone size: few
J gene: TRBJ1-1
V gene: TRBV29-1

CDR3 DNA: TGCAGCGTTGAGCGGCAGGGGAACACTGAAGCTTTCTTT
CDR3 protein: CSVERQGNTEAFF
D gene: .
clone size: once
J gene: TRBJ1-1
V gene: TRBV29-1

CDR3 DNA: TGCGCCAGCAGCCACAGTCAGGGTCGTGAAGCTTTCTTT
CDR3 protein: CASSHSQGREAFF
D gene: .
clone size: .
J gene: TRBJ1-1
V gene: TRBV4-3

CDR3 DNA: TGTGCCAGCAGCGTCTCCCCTCCCGGGTCCGGCACAGATACGCAGTATTTT
CDR3 protein: CASSVSPPGSGTDTQYF
D gene: .
clone size: .
J gene: TRBJ2-3
V gene: TRBV9

CDR3 DNA: TGTGCCAGCAGCACATCCCGGGATTCCCACTACGAGCAGTACTTC
CDR3 protein: CASSTSRDSHYEQYF
D gene: .
clone size: few
J gene: TRBJ2-7
V gene: TRBV7-2

CDR3 DNA: TGTGCCAGCAGTTTGCCCCCCACAGTCGTAAATGAGCAGTTCTTC
CDR3 protein: CASSLPPTVVNEQFF
D gene: .
clone size: .
J gene: TRBJ2-1
V gene: TRBV28

CDR3 DNA: TGTGCCAGCAGCACCGACAGTTACGAGCAGTACTTC
CDR3 protein: CASSTDSYEQYF
D gene: .
clone size: .
J gene: TRBJ2-7
V gene: TRBV7-2

CDR3 DNA: TGTGCCAGCAGCTTAGATACCGGCCGACTGATCTCTGGGGCCAACGTCCTGACTTTC
CDR3 protein: CASSLDTGRLISGANVLTF
D gene: .
clone size: .
J gene: TRBJ2-6
V gene: TRBV11-3

CDR3 DNA: TGCGCCAGCAGCCCAGGGGACAGCCGAAATTCACCCCTCCACTTT
CDR3 protein: CASSPGDSRNSPLHF
D gene: TRBD1
clone size: .
J gene: TRBJ1-6
V gene: TRBV4-3

CDR3 DNA: TGTGCCAGCAGCTTTGGACAGGGGTCAGATACGCAGTATTTT
CDR3 protein: CASSFGQGSDTQYF
D gene: TRBD1
clone size: .
J gene: TRBJ2-3
V gene: TRBV5-4

CDR3 DNA: TGTGCCAGCAGCCTCACCAGGGGGCCAGGGGACAATCAGCCCCAGCATTTT
CDR3 protein: CASSLTRGPGDNQPQHF
D gene: TRBD1
clone size: .
J gene: TRBJ1-5
V gene: TRBV7-2

CDR3 DNA: TGTGCCGGGGGCGGGGGGCTCACAGATACGCAGTATTTT
CDR3 protein: CAGGGGLTDTQYF
D gene: TRBD2
clone size: .
J gene: TRBJ2-3
V gene: TRBV2

CDR3 DNA: TGCGCCAGCAGTCTGTGGGGGGATAGCAATCAGCCCCAGCATTTT
CDR3 protein: CASSLWGDSNQPQHF
D gene: .
clone size: few
J gene: TRBJ1-5
V gene: TRBV10-2

CDR3 DNA: TGTGCCACCCTCTCCGGGGCCAACGTCCTGACTTTC
CDR3 protein: CATLSGANVLTF
D gene: .
clone size: few
J gene: TRBJ2-6
V gene: TRBV28

CDR3 DNA: TGTGCCAGCAGCCAAGAGCGGAGGTCCTACGAGCAGTACTTC
CDR3 protein: CASSQERRSYEQYF
D gene: .
clone size: .
J gene: TRBJ2-7
V gene: TRBV4-2